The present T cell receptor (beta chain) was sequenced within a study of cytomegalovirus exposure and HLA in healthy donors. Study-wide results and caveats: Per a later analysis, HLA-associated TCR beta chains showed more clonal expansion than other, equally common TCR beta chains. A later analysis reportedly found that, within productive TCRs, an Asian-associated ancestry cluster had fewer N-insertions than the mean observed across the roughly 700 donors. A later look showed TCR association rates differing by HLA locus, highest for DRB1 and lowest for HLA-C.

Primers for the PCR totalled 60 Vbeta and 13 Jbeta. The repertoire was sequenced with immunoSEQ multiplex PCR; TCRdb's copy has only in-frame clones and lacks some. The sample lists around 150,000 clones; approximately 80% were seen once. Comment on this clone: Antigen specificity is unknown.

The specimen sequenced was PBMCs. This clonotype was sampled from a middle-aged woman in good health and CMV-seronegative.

The CDR3 sequence is CASSLRESGYGYTF. CDR3 in DNA: TGCGCCAGCAGCTTGCGGGAAAGCGGCTATGGCTACACCTTC. V is TRBV5-1 and J is TRBJ1-2; the D is unclear. Trimming pared 1 base from V and 4 bases from J, leaving 11 bases between. CDR3 length equals 14 residues. Germline loops: CDR1 SGHRS, CDR2 YFSETQ.